Presented here are 7 T cell receptor delta chains from one specimen sequenced in a study of γδ T cells in repeated Plasmodium falciparum infection. TCRdb fed the multiplex PCR reads into CATT to redo clone calling. Among tens of thousands of delta-chain clones, over 1.5% were seen once, and the ten largest hold approximately 15%. Bulk repertoires came from Vgamma9/Vdelta2+ or Vdelta2-negative gammadelta T cells flow-sorted from PBMC. The sequenced material came from gamma-delta T cells from blood. These receptors came from a pool of human donors (malaria-infected and uninfected, not separated).

This clone was recorded at least ten times. TCRdb records a much larger clone's protein for this DNA, with a difference at residue 14 that likely arises from a read error; the protein given is the translation of the DNA. The V call is TRDV1, the J call TRDJ1; 9 bases agree with TRDD3. V was pared by 2 bases and J by 3 bases, with 22 bases of the junction left unmatched. This CDR3 has 21 amino acids. Germline V gene lookup returns CDR1 TSWWSYY and CDR2 QGS. The CDR3 sequence: CALGEFPFLHLGDSIADKLIF. The CDR3 nucleotides read TGTGCTCTTGGGGAATTCCCGTTCCTCCATCTGGGGGATTCCATTGCCGATAAACTCATCTTT.

In this sample, this clone turned up a few times. Translating this DNA gives a protein that differs at residue 13 from the TCRdb one, which belongs to a much larger clone; a read error is likely, and the protein shown is this translation. CDR3 DNA sequence: TGTGCTCTTGGGGAAGGGGAAGGAACGGTCATTCCAATACTGGGGATTGCCTGCACCGATAAACTCATCTTT. Translating gives CALGEGEGTVIPILGIACTDKLIF. The chain uses TRDV1 and TRDJ1, with 7 bases fitting TRDD3. After removal of 2 bases from V and 1 base from J, the junction contained 31 bases not matched to a gene. CDR1 is TSWWSYY and CDR2 is QGS in the germline V gene. CDR3 length: 24 residues.

This clone was picked up many times. A far larger clone is a single base away, which makes a read error likely. This sample also contains other DNA sequences that code for the same CDR3. The rearrangement links TRDV1 to TRDJ1; D gene unclear. No J segment appears in TCRdb, so it was assigned here by matching the sequence to germline. CDR1 is TSWWSYY and CDR2 is QGS in the germline V gene. Trimming took off 2 bases at V and 8 bases at J, with 21 bases between the two ends. The CDR3 consists of 16 residues. CDR3 nucleotides: TGTGCTCTTGGGGAAACGACGCGCTGGTTAAACGACAAACTCATCTTT. It specifies CALGETTRWLNDKLIF.

This clone was observed many times. TCRdb's listed protein matches a much larger clone and diverges from this DNA's translation at residue 4, likely through a read error; the protein shown comes from the DNA. DNA of the CDR3: TGTGCCTGTGGTGGTGTGGTGGGATACGAACTGGGTCTCACCGATAAACTCATCTTT. It encodes CACGGVVGYELGLTDKLIF. This rearrangement joins TRDV2 to TRDJ1, with 8 bases that match TRDD3. The trim removed 5 bases at V and 1 base at J, leaving 20 bases unmatched. This CDR3 has 19 residues. Germline V lookup: CDR1 GEAIGNYY, CDR2 EKD.

This clone was observed a handful of times. The TCRdb protein comes from a much larger clone and disagrees with this DNA's translation at residue 21, likely due to a read error; the protein given here is derived from the DNA. V gene assignment gives TRDV1, but the J gene was left uncalled; TRDD3, the table's D call, was not compared with the DNA. This CDR3 contains 24 residues. Germline CDR1 is TSWWSYY and CDR2 is QGS. CDR3 region: CALGELASDTGGCRIRRGTDNLIF. In DNA form, the CDR3 reads TGTGCTCTTGGGGAATTAGCCTCCGATACTGGGGGATGCCGGATTAGGAGAGGCACCGATAACCTCATCTTT.

This clone was seen a few times. Since a far larger clone is one base different, this is likely a read error. This sample includes further DNA sequences coding for the same CDR3. The V gene call is TRDV2, and the J gene call is absent; TRDD3 reflects the table's D call only, with no check against the DNA. Germline V gene data show CDR1 as GEAIGNYY and CDR2 as EKD. The CDR3 is made up of 20 amino acids. CDR3 sequence reads: CACDPAFVPFHWGLTDKLIF. The CDR3 region has the DNA TGTGCCTGTGACCCGGCCTTCGTACCATTTCATTGGGGGCTCACCGATAAGCTCATCTTT.

Points on this clone: Only one base separates this from a far larger clonotype, so it likely reflects a read error. Other DNA sequences in this sample translate to the same CDR3. V gene TRDV1 was called; the J gene was not; the table calls TRDD3, which could not be checked here. CDR3 length: 21 residues. Germline lookup yields CDR1 TSWWSYY and CDR2 QGS. The CDR3 DNA reads TGTGCTCTTGGGGAACGGTCTCGAGGGTTACCTTCTGGGGGATACACCGATAAGCTCATCTTT. Amino acid sequence: CALGERSRGLPSGGYTDKLIF.